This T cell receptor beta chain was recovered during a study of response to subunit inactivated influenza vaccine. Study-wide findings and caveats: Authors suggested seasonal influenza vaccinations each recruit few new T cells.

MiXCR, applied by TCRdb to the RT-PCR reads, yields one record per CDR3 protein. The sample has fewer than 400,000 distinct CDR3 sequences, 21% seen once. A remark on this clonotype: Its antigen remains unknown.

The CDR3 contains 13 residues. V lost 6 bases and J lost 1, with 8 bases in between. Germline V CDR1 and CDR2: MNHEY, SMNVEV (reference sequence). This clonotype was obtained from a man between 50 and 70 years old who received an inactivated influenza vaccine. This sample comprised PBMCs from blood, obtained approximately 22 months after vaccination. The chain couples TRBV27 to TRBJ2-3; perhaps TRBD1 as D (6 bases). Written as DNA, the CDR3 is TGTGCCAGCAGGGCAGGGGGCACAGATACGCAGTATTTT. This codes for CASRAGGTDTQYF.